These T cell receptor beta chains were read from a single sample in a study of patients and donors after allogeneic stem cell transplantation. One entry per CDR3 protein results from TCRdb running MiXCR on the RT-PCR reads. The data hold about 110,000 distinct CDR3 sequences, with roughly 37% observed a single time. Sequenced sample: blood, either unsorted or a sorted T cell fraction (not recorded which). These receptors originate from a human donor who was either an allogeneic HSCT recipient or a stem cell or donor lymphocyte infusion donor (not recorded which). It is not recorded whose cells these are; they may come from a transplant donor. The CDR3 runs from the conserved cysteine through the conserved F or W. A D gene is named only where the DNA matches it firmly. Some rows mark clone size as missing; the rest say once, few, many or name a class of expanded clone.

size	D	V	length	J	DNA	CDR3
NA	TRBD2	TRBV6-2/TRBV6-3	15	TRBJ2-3	TGTGCCAGCAGTTACCTCCGACTAGCGGCAGATACGCAGTATTTT	CASSYLRLAADTQYF
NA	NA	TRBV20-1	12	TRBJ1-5	TGCAGTGCTAAGGTCGCGGGCCGGCCCCAGCATTTT	CSAKVAGRPQHF
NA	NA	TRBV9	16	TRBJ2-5	TGTGCCAGCAGCAGAGGCGGGATCCCCCTCCAAGAGACCCAGTACTTC	CASSRGGIPLQETQYF
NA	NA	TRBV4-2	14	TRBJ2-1	TGTGCCAGCAGTAGGGGAAGCTCCTACAATGAGCAGTTCTTC	CASSRGSSYNEQFF
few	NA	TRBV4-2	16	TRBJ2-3	TGTGCCAGCAGCCCTGTAGGCAGGGGGGGATCAGATACGCAGTATTTT	CASSPVGRGGSDTQYF
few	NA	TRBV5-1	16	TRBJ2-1	TGCGCCAGCAGCTTGACTAGCTTGAGCTCCTACAATGAGCAGTTCTTC	CASSLTSLSSYNEQFF
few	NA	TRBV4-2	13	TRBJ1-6	TGTGCCAGCAGCCCGGGACCCTTAGTGGCCCTCCACTTT	CASSPGPLVALHF
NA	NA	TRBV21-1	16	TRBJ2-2	TGTGCCAGCAGCCCAAAAGCGGGGGAAATTACCGGGGAGCTGTTTTTT	CASSPKAGEITGELFF
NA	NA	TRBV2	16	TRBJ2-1	TGTGCCAGCAGCCCCCAAAGGAGGGGAGTTGGCAATGAGCAGTTCTTC	CASSPQRRGVGNEQFF
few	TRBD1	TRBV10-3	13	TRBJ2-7	TGTGCCATCAGACTGACAGGGAGTGGCGAGCAGTACTTC	CAIRLTGSGEQYF
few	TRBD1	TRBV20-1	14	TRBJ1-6	TGCAGTGCTAGGACAGGGGGTTATAATTCACCCCTCCACTTT	CSARTGGYNSPLHF
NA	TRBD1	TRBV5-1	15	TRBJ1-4	TGCGCCAGCAGCTTTGGACAGGGGTATAATGAAAAACTGTTTTTT	CASSFGQGYNEKLFF
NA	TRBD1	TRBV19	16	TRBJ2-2	TGTGCCAGTAGTCAACAGGGGTCGCCGAACACCGGGGAGCTGTTTTTT	CASSQQGSPNTGELFF
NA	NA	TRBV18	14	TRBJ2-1	TGTGCCAGCTCACCCATATACACCCTCCATGAGCAGTTCTTC	CASSPIYTLHEQFF
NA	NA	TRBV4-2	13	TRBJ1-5	TGTGCCAGCAGCCAAGACCGGATACAGCCCCAGCATTTT	CASSQDRIQPQHF
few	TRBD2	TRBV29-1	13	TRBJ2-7	TGCAGCGTTGAAGGTCTAGCGGGAAGCGAGCAGTACTTC	CSVEGLAGSEQYF
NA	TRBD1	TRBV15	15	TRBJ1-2	TGTGCCACCAGCAGAGGTGGGACAGAGAGGGATTGCTACACCTTC	CATSRGGTERDCYTF
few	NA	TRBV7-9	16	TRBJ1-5	TGTGCCAGCAGCGCCTCGGGGGGCGGAGGCAATCAGCCCCAGCATTTT	CASSASGGGGNQPQHF
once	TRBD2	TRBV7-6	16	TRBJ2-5	TGTGCCAGCAGCTTAGAGCTAGCGGGGGGACAAGAGACCCAGTACTTC	CASSLELAGGQETQYF
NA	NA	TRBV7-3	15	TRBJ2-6	TGTGCCAGCAGCTTAAGGACCGTTGGGGCCAACGTCCTGACTTTC	CASSLRTVGANVLTF
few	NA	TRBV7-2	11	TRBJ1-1	TGTGCCAGCAGCCTCAGACGGGAAGCTTTCTTT	CASSLRREAFF
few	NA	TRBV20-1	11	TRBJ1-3	TGCAGTGCTCTGTCTGGAAACACCATATATTTT	CSALSGNTIYF
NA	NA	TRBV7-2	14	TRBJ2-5	TGTGCCAGCAGCCGAGGTCAGGCCCAAGAGACCCAGTACTTC	CASSRGQAQETQYF
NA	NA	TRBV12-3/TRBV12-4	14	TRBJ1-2	TGTGCCAGCAAAGAGACAGCCGGGAGCTATGGCTACACCTTC	CASKETAGSYGYTF
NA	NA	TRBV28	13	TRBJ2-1	TGTGCCAGCAGTTTAGAACGATACAATGAGCAGTTCTTC	CASSLERYNEQFF
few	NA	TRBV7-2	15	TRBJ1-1	TGTGCCAGCAGCGCCCAGAGTTTCGCGAACTCTGAAGCTTTCTTT	CASSAQSFANSEAFF
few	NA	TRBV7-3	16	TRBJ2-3	TGTGCCAGCAGCCCGCAGGCCACTAGGAGCACAGATACGCAGTATTTT	CASSPQATRSTDTQYF
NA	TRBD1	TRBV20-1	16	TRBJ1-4	TGCAGTGCTCCCTGGACAGGGGGCGTATCTAATGAAAAACTGTTTTTT	CSAPWTGGVSNEKLFF
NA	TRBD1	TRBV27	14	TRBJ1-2	TGTGCCAGCAGACAGCAGGGGGCGACGGGGGGCTACACCTTC	CASRQQGATGGYTF
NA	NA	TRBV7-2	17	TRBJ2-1	TGTGCCAGCAGCTCTCGACCCCCAAGTAGCTCCTACAATGAGCAGTTCTTC	CASSSRPPSSSYNEQFF
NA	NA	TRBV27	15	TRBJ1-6	TGTGCCAGCAATAGGGTCCAGGGATCAAATTCACCCCTCCACTTT	CASNRVQGSNSPLHF
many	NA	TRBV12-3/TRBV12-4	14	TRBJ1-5	TGTGCCAGCAGCTTCGGAGGAAGCAATCAGCCCCAGCATTTT	CASSFGGSNQPQHF
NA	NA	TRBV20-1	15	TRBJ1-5	TGCAGTGCTAGTCGTCATAGGTATAGCAATCAGCCCCAGCATTTT	CSASRHRYSNQPQHF
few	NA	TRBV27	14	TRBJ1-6	TGTGCCAGCAGTCCCCCCTTGATCAATTCACCCCTCCACTTT	CASSPPLINSPLHF